This passage covers 19 T cell receptor beta chains from one sample sequenced in a study of blood T cells in healthy people across ages. PCR was performed a second time for about 6 to 12 cycles using a sample-barcoded 5' primer and a J-beta primer mix. TCRdb itself ran the 5' RACE reads through MiXCR, one entry per CDR3 protein. The sample contains 1.5 million to 2 million distinct CDR3 sequences, about 50% of which appear only once. Sequencing used blood. The receptors come from a woman aged 40 to 50 in good health.

Comments on this clonotype: A much larger clone sits a single nucleotide away, making a read error possible. The chain has TRBV5-1 and TRBJ2-7; D not resolved. Looked up from germline, CDR1 is SGHRS and CDR2 is YFSETQ. V was cut by 0 bases and J by 2 bases, with 9 bases left in between. The CDR3 runs 14 residues. The CDR3 nucleotides are TGCGCCAGCAGCTTGGTAGACGGACCCTACGAGCAGTACTTC. As protein: CASSLVDGPYEQYF.

The chain links TRBV4-3 to TRBJ2-1; 8 nucleotides line up with TRBD2. Germline values: CDR1 LGHNA, CDR2 YSLEER. CDR3 length equals 17 residues. Trimming removed 4 bases from V and 0 bases from J; junction bases left unmatched: 8. The CDR3 bases are TGCGCCAGCAGCCCAGCGGGAGCCTGGAGCTCCTACAATGAGCAGTTCTTC. As protein: CASSPAGAWSSYNEQFF.

The V gene is TRBV15, the J gene TRBJ2-1; 9 nucleotides agree with TRBD1. The CDR3 extends over 16 amino acids. Unmatched junction bases numbered 5, after V lost 0 bases and J lost 5 bases. The germline gives CDR1 LNHNV, CDR2 YYDKDF (reference sequence). CDR3 bases: TGTGCCACCAGCAGAGATCCGAGGACAGGGGACAATGAGCAGTTCTTC. Translation: CATSRDPRTGDNEQFF.

The gene calls are TRBV27 and TRBJ2-5, with no clear D. Matching the DNA end better, TRBJ2-7 makes the J call doubtful. The germline CDR1 and CDR2 sequences are MNHEY and SMNVEV (reference sequence). The CDR3 is made up of 13 amino acids. The CDR3 region has the DNA TGTGCCAGCAGTTTATTTGCTGACTACGAGCAGTACTTC. This translates into CASSLFADYEQYF.

Worth noting for this clonotype: At one end, the junction sequence differs from germline, possibly due to a read error. This chain joins TRBV7-9 and TRBJ1-1; D gene ambiguous. The CDR3 has 13 residues. Germline CDR1 is SEHNR and CDR2 is FQNEAQ (reference sequence). CDR3 sequence: CASSLEAGAEAFF. In DNA, the CDR3 is TGTGCCAGCAGCTTAGAGGCAGGTGCTGAGGCTTTCTTT.

The V gene is TRBV5-5, the J gene TRBJ2-4, with D perhaps matching TRBD2 (5 bases). The closer fit of TRBJ2-7 to the DNA end suggests the J call may be wrong. Germline lookup yields CDR1 SGHKS and CDR2 YYEKEE (reference sequence). The CDR3 runs 15 residues. Written as DNA, the CDR3 is TGTGCCAGCAGCCCAACCCCCGGGATCAACTACGAGCAGTACTTC. Its protein product is CASSPTPGINYEQYF.

The sample holds one count of this clonotype. The chain has TRBV27 and TRBJ1-2, with a weak D call TRBD1 (5 bases). V was trimmed by 0 bases and J by 7 bases, leaving 15 bases between them. Germline loops: CDR1 MNHEY, CDR2 SMNVEV (reference sequence). The CDR3 consists of 15 residues. CDR3 sequence: CASSLSMGPVGGYTF. For the CDR3, the DNA is TGTGCCAGCAGTTTATCAATGGGACCGGTGGGTGGCTACACCTTC.

This clonotype was seen only a few times. V usage is TRBV12-3 or TRBV12-4 and J usage is TRBJ2-7; D is perhaps TRBD1 (5 bases). V lost 7 bases, J lost 0 bases, and 16 bases lay in between. The CDR3 consists of 15 residues. DNA of the CDR3: TGTGCCAGCATCTCGACAGTACGAAGCTCCTACGAGCAGTACTTC. Its translation: CASISTVRSSYEQYF.

V gene TRBV20-1 combines with J gene TRBJ1-1; D ambiguous. The CDR3 has 18 residues. Trimming shortened V by 1 base and J by 0 bases, and 21 bases separated the two germline ends. From germline, CDR1 is DFQATT and CDR2 SNEGSKA (reference sequence). CDR3 coding DNA: TGCAGTGCTAGAGTTGTCCAAACAGTCACTAGACTGAACACTGAAGCTTTCTTT. It codes for CSARVVQTVTRLNTEAFF.

There are a few counts of this clonotype. The chain combines TRBV10-3 with TRBJ2-5; perhaps TRBD2 as D (5 bases). Trimming removed 0 bases from V and 1 base from J, with 9 bases in between. CDR3 length equals 15 residues. CDR1 is ENHRY and CDR2 is SYGVKD in the germline V gene. This chain's CDR3 is CAISESKEAQETQYF. The CDR3 nucleotides read TGTGCCATCAGTGAGTCGAAGGAGGCCCAAGAGACCCAGTACTTC.

The chain recombines TRBV4-1 with TRBJ1-4; 7 bases agree with TRBD1. The V and J ends lost 1 base and 6 bases, in that order; junction bases with no gene match: 8. The CDR3 is 16 amino acids. From germline, CDR1 is MGHRA and CDR2 YSYEKL. In DNA form, the CDR3 reads TGCGCCAGCAGCCAAGTAGGGGGCGTGGGGGATGAAAAACTGTTTTTT. Encoded protein: CASSQVGGVGDEKLFF.

The rearrangement joins TRBV20-1 to TRBJ2-3; TRBD2 matches 9 bases. Looked up from germline, CDR1 is DFQATT and CDR2 is SNEGSKA (reference sequence). This CDR3 is 16 amino acids long. V dropped 2 bases and J dropped 2; count of bases not matched to a gene: 8. DNA for the CDR3: TGCAGTGCTAGAAGGGCCAGCGGGGGGACCACAGATACGCAGTATTTT. The encoded protein is CSARRASGGTTDTQYF.

The rearrangement links TRBV20-1 to TRBJ2-3; TRBD2 might be the D (6 bases). The V and J ends lost 4 bases and 4 bases respectively, with 18 bases between them. This CDR3 is 15 amino acids long. Germline V lookup: CDR1 DFQATT, CDR2 SNEGSKA (reference sequence). In nucleotides, the CDR3 is TGCAGTGCTACCGGAGGGTCCTCCACGGCAGATACGCAGTATTTT. This codes for CSATGGSSTADTQYF.

The chain uses TRBV6-2 or TRBV6-3 and TRBJ1-2, with D possibly matching TRBD1 (5 bases). Per the germline V gene, CDR1 is MNHEY and CDR2 is SVGEGT. This CDR3 has 15 amino acids. V was pared by 6 bases and J by 2 bases, with 16 bases between. The CDR3 nucleotides are TGTGCCAGCAGGACAATTACGACAGTAAACTATGGCTACACCTTC. Its protein product is CASRTITTVNYGYTF.

The sample holds one count of this clonotype. The CDR3 protein is CSARDHGQVNQPQHF. CDR3 nucleotide sequence: TGCAGTGCTAGGGATCACGGACAGGTTAATCAGCCCCAGCATTTT. V is TRBV20-1 and J is TRBJ1-5, with TRBD1 matching 7 bases. Germline CDR1 DFQATT, CDR2 SNEGSKA (reference sequence). Unmatched junction bases numbered 9, after V lost 3 bases and J lost 4 bases. This CDR3 has 15 amino acids.

V and J are TRBV4-3 and TRBJ1-2; maybe TRBD1 (5 bases). Trimming took 1 base from V and 3 from J, leaving 24 bases between them. The CDR3 loop spans 19 amino acids. Germline V gives CDR1 LGHNA, CDR2 YSLEER. CDR3 nucleotide sequence: TGCGCCAGCAGCCAAGTAGGGTCGGGACCCGTTTTCGGGGACTATGGCTACACCTTC. This gives the protein CASSQVGSGPVFGDYGYTF.

This clonotype was recorded only once. The chain recombines TRBV10-3 with TRBJ2-3; 11 bases line up with TRBD2. The CDR3 is 19 residues long. The junction had 8 bases not matched to a gene; V was cut back by 0 bases and J by 0 bases. CDR1 and CDR2 from the germline V gene are ENHRY and SYGVKD. The CDR3 sequence: CAISESDLAGGPSTDTQYF. As DNA, the CDR3 is TGTGCCATCAGTGAGTCGGATCTAGCGGGGGGCCCTAGCACAGATACGCAGTATTTT.

This clonotype has only a few counts. The V gene is TRBV25-1, the J gene TRBJ2-1; 7 bases map to TRBD1. V shed 8 bases and J 5 bases; nucleotides not matched to a gene: 15. This CDR3 region has 16 residues. CDR1 is MGHDK and CDR2 is SYGVNS in the germline V gene. CDR3 DNA sequence: TGTGCCAGCGACATAACAGGGGATTTTTGCCACAATGAGCAGTTCTTC. This encodes CASDITGDFCHNEQFF.

The genes are TRBV28 and TRBJ2-1, with D maybe TRBD1 (5 bases). Germline CDR1 is MDHEN and CDR2 is SYDVKM. The ends were cut back, 1 base at V and 5 bases at J, with 12 bases in the middle. The CDR3 spans 15 residues. The CDR3 DNA reads TGTGCCAGCAGTTTATTGCAGGGTAGACACAATGAGCAGTTCTTC. Residues: CASSLLQGRHNEQFF. Full variable domain (missing parts from reference TRBV28 and TRBJ2-1): DVKVTQSSRYLVKRTGEKVFLECVQDMDHENMFWYRQDPGLGLRLIYFSYDVKMKEKGDIPEGYSVSREKKERFSLILESASTNQTSMYLCASSLLQGRHNEQFFGPGTRLTVL.